This T cell receptor beta chain was captured by sequencing in a study of CXCR3-negative and CXCR3-positive naive CD8 T cells. About this clonotype itself: Its target is unknown.

Broader study findings: Diversity in memory CD8+ cells fell much lower than the comparably high levels seen in both naive subsets.

The CDR3 has 14 residues. Germline-derived CDR1 and CDR2 are SQVTM and ANQGSEA. The libraries of TRB cDNA were prepared using 5' RACE with UMI labels. TCRdb reanalyzed the 5' RACE reads, giving one entry per CDR3 protein sequence and no DNA. This sample carries 65,000 to 85,000 distinct CDR3 sequences, with approximately 1.5% going to the ten biggest clones. The chain has TRBV29-1 and TRBJ2-1; the D gene TCRdb calls, TRBD2, cannot be checked with no DNA. Sequences were obtained from naive CXCR3- CD8+ T cells from blood. The subset here: CD45RO-CCR7+CD27+CD95- naive CD8+ T cells lacking CXCR3 (TNR3-). The receptor was isolated from a human donor in good health. Some clones in this sample may be carry-over from other donors' samples. CDR3 sequence: CSVPRGTSINEQFF.